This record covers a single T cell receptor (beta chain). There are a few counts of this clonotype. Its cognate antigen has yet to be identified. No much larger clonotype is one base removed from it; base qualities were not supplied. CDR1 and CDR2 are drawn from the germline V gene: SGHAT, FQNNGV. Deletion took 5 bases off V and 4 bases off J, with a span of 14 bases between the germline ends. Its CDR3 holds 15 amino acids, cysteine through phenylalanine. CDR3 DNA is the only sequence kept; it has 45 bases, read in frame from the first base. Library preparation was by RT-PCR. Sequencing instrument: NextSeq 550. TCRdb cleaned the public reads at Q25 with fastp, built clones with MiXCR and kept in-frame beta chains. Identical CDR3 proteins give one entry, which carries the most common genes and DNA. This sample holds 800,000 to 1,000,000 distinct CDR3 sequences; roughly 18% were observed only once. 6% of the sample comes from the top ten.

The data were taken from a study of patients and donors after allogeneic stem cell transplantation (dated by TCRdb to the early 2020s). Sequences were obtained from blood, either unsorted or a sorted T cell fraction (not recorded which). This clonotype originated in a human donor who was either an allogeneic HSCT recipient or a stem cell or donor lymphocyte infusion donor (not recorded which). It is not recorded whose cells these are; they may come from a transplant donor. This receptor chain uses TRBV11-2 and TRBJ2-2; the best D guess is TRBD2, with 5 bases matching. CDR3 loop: CASSVIPGSTGELFF. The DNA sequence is TGTGCCAGCAGCGTTATTCCGGGGTCCACCGGGGAGCTGTTTTTT.